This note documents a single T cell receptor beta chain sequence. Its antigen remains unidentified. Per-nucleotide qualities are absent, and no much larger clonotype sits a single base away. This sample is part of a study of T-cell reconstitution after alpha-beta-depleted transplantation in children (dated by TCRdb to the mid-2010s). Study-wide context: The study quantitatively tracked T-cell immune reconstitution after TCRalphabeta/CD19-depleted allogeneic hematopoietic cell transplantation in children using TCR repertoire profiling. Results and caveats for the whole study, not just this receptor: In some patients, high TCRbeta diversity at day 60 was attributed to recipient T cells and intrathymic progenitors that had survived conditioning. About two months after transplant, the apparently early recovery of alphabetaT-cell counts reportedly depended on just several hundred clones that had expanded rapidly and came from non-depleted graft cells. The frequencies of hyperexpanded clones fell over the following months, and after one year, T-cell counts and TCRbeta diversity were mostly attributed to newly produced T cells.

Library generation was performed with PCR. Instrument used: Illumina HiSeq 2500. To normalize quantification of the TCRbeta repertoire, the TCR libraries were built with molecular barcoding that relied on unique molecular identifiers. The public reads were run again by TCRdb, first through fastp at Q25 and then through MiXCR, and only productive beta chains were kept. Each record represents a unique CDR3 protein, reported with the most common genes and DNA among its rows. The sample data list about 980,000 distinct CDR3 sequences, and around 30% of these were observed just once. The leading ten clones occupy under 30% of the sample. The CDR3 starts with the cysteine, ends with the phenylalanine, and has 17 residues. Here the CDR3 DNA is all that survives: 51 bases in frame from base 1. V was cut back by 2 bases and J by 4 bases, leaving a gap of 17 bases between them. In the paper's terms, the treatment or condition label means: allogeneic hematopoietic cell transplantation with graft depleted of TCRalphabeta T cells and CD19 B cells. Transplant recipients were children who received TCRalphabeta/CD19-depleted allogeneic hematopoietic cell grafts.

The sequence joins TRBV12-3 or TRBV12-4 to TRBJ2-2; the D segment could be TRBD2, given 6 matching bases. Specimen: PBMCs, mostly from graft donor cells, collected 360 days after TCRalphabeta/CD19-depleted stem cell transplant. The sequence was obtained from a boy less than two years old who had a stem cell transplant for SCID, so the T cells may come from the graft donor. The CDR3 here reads CASSLRRGRRTTGELFF. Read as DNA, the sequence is TGTGCCAGCAGTTTAAGGAGGGGTCGAAGGACCACCGGGGAGCTGTTTTTT.